Listed below are T cell receptor beta chains from one sample, sequenced in a study of blood T cell repertoires in COVID-19. The repertoire was sequenced with immunoSEQ multiplex PCR; TCRdb's copy has only in-frame clones and lacks some. The table shows approximately 460,000 clones, with 89% occurring only once. Specimen: peripheral blood. The source of these receptors is a young man with COVID-19, enrolled during active disease. CDR3s include the opening cysteine and the closing phenylalanine or tryptophan. D genes are given only for firm matches. Clone size is not always given. Where it is, it says once, few, many or a class for expanded clones.

>.|TRBJ1-1|TRBV14|.
CASSQGQRIMNTEAFF
TGTGCCAGCAGCCAAGGGCAGAGGATCATGAACACTGAAGCTTTCTTT
>.|TRBJ1-1|TRBV5-4|.
CASSSYTEAFF
TGTGCCAGCAGCTCCTACACTGAAGCTTTCTTT
>.|TRBJ2-3|TRBV11-2|.
CASSNGLFRDTQYF
TGTGCCAGCAGCAACGGACTTTTTCGCGATACGCAGTATTTT
>.|TRBJ1-1|TRBV5-6|TRBD1
CASSLHGTGGTEAFF
TGTGCCAGCAGCTTGCACGGGACAGGGGGCACTGAAGCTTTCTTT
>.|TRBJ1-1|TRBV27|TRBD1
CASSFRTGQTEAFF
TGTGCCAGCAGTTTCCGGACAGGGCAAACTGAAGCTTTCTTT
>.|TRBJ1-2|TRBV6-6|.
CASSPHGDYGYTF
TGTGCCAGCAGTCCCCACGGGGACTATGGCTACACCTTC
>.|TRBJ2-5|TRBV2|TRBD1
CASSLTGGPQETQYF
TGTGCCAGCAGTTTGACAGGGGGCCCCCAAGAGACCCAGTACTTC
>.|TRBJ2-1|TRBV5-6|TRBD2
CASSPAGLDYNEQFF
TGTGCCAGCAGCCCCGCAGGACTAGATTACAATGAGCAGTTCTTC
>.|TRBJ2-3|TRBV5-1|TRBD1
CASSTGTGQIDTQYF
TGCGCCAGCAGCACTGGGACAGGGCAAATAGATACGCAGTATTTT
>.|TRBJ1-5|TRBV7-3|.
CASSLGRGLDIYGGYQPQHF
TGTGCCAGCAGCTTAGGCAGGGGCCTAGATATATATGGGGGCTATCAGCCCCAGCATTTT
>.|TRBJ2-7|TRBV7-9|TRBD2
CASSLAGKYEQYF
TGTGCCAGCAGTCTAGCGGGGAAATACGAGCAGTACTTC
>.|TRBJ2-7|TRBV4-1|.
CASSQDGSSYEQYF
TGCGCCAGCAGCCAAGATGGGAGCTCCTACGAGCAGTACTTC
>.|TRBJ2-7|TRBV11-3|TRBD2
CASRAEYGTSGFAYEQYF
TGTGCCAGCAGGGCCGAGTATGGGACTAGCGGTTTCGCCTACGAGCAGTACTTC
>.|TRBJ1-2|TRBV3-1/TRBV3-2|.
CASRPAGINYGYTF
TGTGCCAGCAGACCCGCCGGGATCAACTATGGCTACACCTTC
>.|TRBJ2-7|TRBV25-1|TRBD1
CASSGTGYEQYF
TGTGCCAGCAGTGGGACAGGGTACGAGCAGTACTTC
>.|TRBJ2-3|TRBV4-2|TRBD2
CASSQDSSGLAGGETQYF
TGTGCCAGCAGCCAAGATAGCAGCGGGCTAGCGGGAGGGGAGACGCAGTATTTT
>.|TRBJ1-1|TRBV6-5|.
CASKFEDANTKAFF
TGTGCCAGCAAATTTGAAGATGCTAACACTAAAGCTTTCTTT
>.|TRBJ2-1|TRBV3-1/TRBV3-2|.
CASSQVLDSSYNEQFF
TGTGCCAGCAGCCAAGTCCTCGATAGCTCCTACAATGAGCAGTTCTTC
>once|TRBJ1-1|TRBV7-6|.
CASSSAGFNTEAFF
TGTGCCAGCAGCTCGGCAGGCTTTAACACTGAAGCTTTCTTT
>.|TRBJ1-1|TRBV11-1|.
CASSLAGHRNTEAFF
TGTGCCAGCAGCTTAGCGGGACATCGGAACACTGAAGCTTTCTTT
>.|TRBJ1-1|TRBV28|.
CASSRGGVGTEAFF
TGTGCCAGCAGTCGCGGTGGTGTGGGCACTGAAGCTTTCTTT